This TCR beta chain came from a study of T-cell memory formation after mild COVID-19. V shed 4 bases, J shed 3 bases, and the junction held 6 bases outside the gene matches. CDR1 MGHRA and CDR2 YSYEKL come from the germline V gene. This CDR3 has 15 amino acids. TCRdb itself ran the 5' RACE reads through MiXCR, one entry per CDR3 protein. Among roughly 450,000 distinct CDR3 sequences listed, about 20% were seen once. The sequencing input was PBMCs or a T cell subset sorted from them (not recorded which). V gene TRBV4-1 combines with J gene TRBJ1-2, with 9 bases fitting TRBD1. The TCR comes from an adult woman who had mild COVID-19 (a few samples of this study predate the infection). Cell type and time point are not known. The CDR3 bases are TGCGCCAGCAGCCCAACAGGGGGCAGAGACTATGGCTACACCTTC. The encoded protein is CASSPTGGRDYGYTF.